A single sample gave rise to the 15 T cell receptor beta chains below, sequenced in a study of T cell repertoires in cytomegalovirus infection (dated by TCRdb to about 2019). These receptors have no known antigen. The treatment or condition tag for this specimen amounts to: in vitro stimulation with specific CMV peptide epitopes to enrich CMV-specific T cells. The listed sequencing device is Illumina HiSeq 1500. The public reads were reprocessed in TCRdb via fastp at Q25 and MiXCR, keeping in-frame beta chains. Entries are consolidated by CDR3 protein sequence, retaining the most common genes and DNA. The sample table shows approximately 730,000 distinct CDR3 sequences, and 25% to 35% are seen once. Of the sample, over 10% is held by the ten largest clones. The specimen was cultured CD8+ T cells from PBMCs, collected from culture after CMV antigen stimulation. All receptors come from a human donor in good health (CMV status not recorded). Some clones in this sample may be carry-over from other donors' samples.

V and J are TRBV4-1 and TRBJ2-2; 9 positions match TRBD1. CDR1 and CDR2 (germline): MGHRA, YSYEKL. This CDR3 region has 17 residues. Losses at the gene ends were 3 bases for V and 3 bases for J; bases not matched to a gene: 8. The CDR3 sequence: CASSQDRQGGDTGELFF. CDR3 DNA sequence: TGCGCCAGCAGCCAGGATCGACAGGGGGGGGACACCGGGGAGCTGTTTTTT.

This chain joins TRBV5-5 and TRBJ2-3, with D hard to call. In germline, CDR1 is SGHKS, CDR2 YYEKEE (reference sequence). The CDR3 runs to 13 residues. Trimming took 6 bases from V and 2 from J, leaving 10 bases between them. The DNA of the CDR3 is TGTGCCAGCACCGGATCCTTCACAGATACGCAGTATTTT. Amino acids: CASTGSFTDTQYF.

V is TRBV7-9 and J is TRBJ1-2; the D is unclear. The germline gives CDR1 SEHNR, CDR2 FQNEAQ (reference sequence). The CDR3 extends over 17 amino acids. Trimming took off 0 bases at V and 4 bases at J, with 18 bases between the two ends. CDR3 bases: TGTGCCAGCAGCTTAGCTGGTGTCCAGGCAGGAGGCTATGGCTACACCTTC. This encodes CASSLAGVQAGGYGYTF.

This clonotype was seen many times. The CDR3 DNA reads TGTGCCAGCAGCTTCTACGGAACCGAAGAGACCCAGTACTTC. It is translated as CASSFYGTEETQYF. The chain couples TRBV7-6 to TRBJ2-5; D is unresolved. With 3 bases removed from V and 3 bases from J, the gap between germline ends came to 11 bases. The length of the CDR3 is 14 residues. Germline-derived CDR1 and CDR2 are SGHVS and FNYEAQ. Full variable domain (outside the CDR3, taken from reference TRBV7-6 and TRBJ2-5): GAGVSQSPRYKVTKRGQDVALRCDPISGHVSLYWYRQALGQGPEFLTYFNYEAQQDKSGLPNDRFSAERPEGSISTLTIQRTEQRDSAMYRCASSFYGTEETQYFGPGTRLLVL.

This clonotype occurred a few times. This rearrangement joins TRBV7-6 to TRBJ2-3; tentatively, D is TRBD2 (5 bases). The CDR3 covers 18 residues. The V gene's germline CDR1 is SGHVS and CDR2 FNYEAQ. The ends were cut back, 1 base at V and 1 base at J, with 18 bases in the middle. Here the CDR3 DNA reads TGTGCCAGCAGCTTAGGGCACCTGATCGGGGTTGGCACAGATACGCAGTATTTT. This encodes CASSLGHLIGVGTDTQYF.

This clonotype was counted many times. V and J are TRBV7-8 and TRBJ2-7; 9 nucleotides agree with TRBD2. CDR1 and CDR2 from the germline V gene are SGHVS and FQNEAQ. The CDR3 sequence is 20 residues long. V was clipped by 5 bases and J by 1 base; unmatched bases: 21. The CDR3: CASSRPTLGIIAGESYEQYF. The CDR3 coding sequence is TGTGCCAGCAGCCGCCCGACCCTAGGAATTATAGCGGGGGAGTCCTACGAGCAGTACTTC.

In this sample, this clonotype turned up a few times. V and J are TRBV11-2 and TRBJ2-1; TRBD2 matches at 8 bases. The germline CDR1 and CDR2 sequences are SGHAT and FQNNGV. Trimming cost V 5 bases and J 2 bases; bases outside gene matches: 11. CDR3 size: 17 residues. The CDR3 region is CASSQDRRGVTYNEQFF. For the CDR3, the DNA is TGTGCCAGCAGCCAAGACCGGCGGGGGGTTACCTACAATGAGCAGTTCTTC.

This clonotype was picked up a small number of times. The J gene is TRBJ1-1, the V gene TRBV29-1; D is perhaps TRBD1 (6 bases). V was clipped by 8 bases and J by 3 bases, with 16 bases between them. Germline V gives CDR1 SQVTM, CDR2 ANQGSEA. The CDR3 extends over 13 amino acids. CDR3 protein: CSPLGRGDTEAFF. The CDR3 nucleotides read TGCAGCCCACTTGGTAGGGGGGACACTGAAGCTTTCTTT.

The V gene is TRBV7-4, the J gene TRBJ1-2; maybe TRBD1 (6 bases). The germline V gene has CDR1 SGHVT and CDR2 SQSDAQ. The CDR3 is 15 residues long. V was clipped by 3 bases and J by 4 bases, with 15 bases between them. The CDR3 sequence is CASSLGGLSGYGYTF. The CDR3 DNA is TGTGCCAGCAGCTTGGGGGGGCTGTCCGGCTATGGCTACACCTTC.

This clonotype has more than one count but fewer than ten. This sequence joins TRBV2 and TRBJ2-7, with D possibly being TRBD1 or TRBD2 (5 bases each). This CDR3 region has 14 residues. The germline V and J ends were trimmed by 3 bases and 2 bases, with 11 bases remaining between them. The V gene's germline CDR1 is SNHLY and CDR2 FYNNEI. The CDR3 is CASSDEGRTYEQYV. Written as DNA, the CDR3 is TGTGCCAGCAGTGACGAGGGGAGAACCTACGAGCAGTACGTC.

This clonotype was counted ten times or more. The chain uses TRBV7-2 and TRBJ2-7; TRBD2 aligns across 7 bases. J was trimmed by 3 bases and V by 2 bases; bases with no gene match: 7. Germline V gene lookup returns CDR1 SGHTA and CDR2 FQGNSA. The CDR3 totals 15 residues. The CDR3 bases are TGTGCCAGCAGCTTATGGCTAGCGGAACACTACGAGCAGTACTTC. It encodes CASSLWLAEHYEQYF.

This clonotype was seen a single time. The chain uses TRBV20-1 and TRBJ1-1, with 12 positions matching TRBD1. V lost 5 bases to trimming and J lost 0 bases; unmatched junction nucleotides: 13. CDR1 and CDR2 from the germline V gene are DFQATT and SNEGSKA (reference sequence). The CDR3 has 18 amino acids. In DNA, the CDR3 is TGCAGTGCTGGGGGACAGGGGGCGCAGGTGTTTTTGAACACTGAAGCTTTCTTT. It specifies CSAGGQGAQVFLNTEAFF.

This clonotype was seen a handful of times. The chain employs TRBV7-9 and TRBJ1-2; tentative D call: TRBD1 (5 bases). CDR3 length: 14 amino acids. The germline gives CDR1 SEHNR, CDR2 FQNEAQ (reference sequence). V lost 0 bases, J lost 8 bases, and 13 bases lay in between. DNA for the CDR3: TGTGCCAGCAGCTTAGCGTCGTGGGGGAGGGGCTACACCTTC. It encodes CASSLASWGRGYTF. Based on the CDR3 plus reference TRBV7-9 and TRBJ1-2, the full variable domain is DTGVSQNPRHKITKRGQNVTFRCDPISEHNRLYWYRQTLGQGPEFLTYFQNEAQLEKSRLLSDRFSAERPKGSFSTLEIQRTEQGDSAMYLCASSLASWGRGYTFGSGTRLTVV.

This rearrangement joins TRBV6-6 to TRBJ2-4; D is unclear. This CDR3 contains 16 residues. Between the trimmed V and J ends, which lost 2 bases and 1 base, there was a span of 12 bases. The germline gives CDR1 MNHNY, CDR2 SVGAGI (reference sequence). The CDR3 region has the DNA TGTGCCAGCAGTTACACCGCTAGTCTTGCCAAAAACATTCAGTACTTC. Residues: CASSYTASLAKNIQYF.

This clonotype appeared a few times. This chain joins TRBV7-6 and TRBJ2-7; D unresolved. CDR1 SGHVS and CDR2 FNYEAQ come from the germline V gene. The V gene lost 5 bases and the J gene lost 7 bases, with 12 bases spanning the gap. The CDR3 totals 12 residues. The CDR3 nucleotides are TGTGCCAGCAGCCGACGACCCGAGGAGCAGTACTTC. Translating gives CASSRRPEEQYF.